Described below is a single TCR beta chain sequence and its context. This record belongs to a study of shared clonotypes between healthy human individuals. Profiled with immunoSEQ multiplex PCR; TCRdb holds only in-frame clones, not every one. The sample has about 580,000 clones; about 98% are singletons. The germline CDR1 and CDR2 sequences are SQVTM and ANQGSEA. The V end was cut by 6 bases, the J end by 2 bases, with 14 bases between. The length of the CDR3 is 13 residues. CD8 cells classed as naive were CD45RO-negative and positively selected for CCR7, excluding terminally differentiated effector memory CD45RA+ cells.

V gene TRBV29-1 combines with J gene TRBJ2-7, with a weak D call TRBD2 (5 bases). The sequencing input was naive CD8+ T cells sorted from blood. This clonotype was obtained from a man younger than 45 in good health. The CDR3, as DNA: TGCAGCGTAAGTGACTACGGAACCTACGAGCAGTACTTC. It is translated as CSVSDYGTYEQYF.